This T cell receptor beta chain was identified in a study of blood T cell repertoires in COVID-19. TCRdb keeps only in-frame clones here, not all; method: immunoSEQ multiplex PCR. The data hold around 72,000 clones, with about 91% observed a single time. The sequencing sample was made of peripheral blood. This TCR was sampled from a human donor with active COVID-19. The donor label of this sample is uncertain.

The CDR3, as DNA: TGTGCCAGTTTAGCGGGAGGCTCTATAGGCGAGCAGTACTTC. Translating it yields CASLAGGSIGEQYF. The chain combines TRBV11-2 with TRBJ2-7; TRBD2 matches 10 bases. CDR1 and CDR2 (germline): SGHAT, FQNNGV. This CDR3 contains 14 residues. Trimming at V came to 9 bases and at J to 6 bases, leaving 11 bases not matched to a gene.